The subject of this entry is one T cell receptor (beta chain). Its recognized antigen is unknown. Within one base of it there is no much larger clone, and no base qualities were kept. CDR1 and CDR2 are read off the germline V gene as SGHRS and YFSETQ. Relative to germline, V is 2 bases shorter and J is 5 bases shorter, with 8 bases between their ends. The CDR3 covers 13 residues, taking in both the cysteine and the phenylalanine. The DNA shown is the 39-base CDR3, in frame from base 1. The label giving this sample's treatment or condition can be read as: nivolumab (PD-1 blockade) given before sampling. The DNeasy Blood and Tissue Kit was used to extract DNA from formalin-fixed paraffin-embedded specimens. The sample belongs to a study of T cells in tumors and immune-related adverse events (dated by TCRdb to the early 2020s). The immunoSEQ assay was used to amplify and sequence the TCR beta locus, producing bulk TCR Vbeta CDR3 data. The original methods were these. Non-productive CDR3s, sequences shorter than 7 amino acids, and those not starting with C or ending with F/W were excluded. Analysis was restricted to specimens with at least 1000 reads, and each clonotype was defined at the amino acid level. Clonality was computed as 1 minus Pielou's evenness. To equalize library sizes, abundance-weighted random subsampling with replacement was performed and repeated 100 times so that 95% confidence intervals could be reported. Repertoire overlap was quantified using the Morisita overlap index, and the top 40 clones per specimen were examined for overlap with the irAE. TCRdb re-hosts the immuneACCESS table, in-frame sequences only. Its copies lack some clones; in the studies checked, an unresolved V gene accounts for under half of them, and the cause for the rest is not known. Clone size and the V and J calls come from that table; the DNA yielded D and trimming. This sample lists more than 10,000 clones; 80% to 95% were detected once. The ten largest clonotypes hold 1.4% to 1.5% of the sample.

The sequence was collected from a female donor with metastatic renal cell carcinoma. The material was lymph node tissue, obtained from a patient treated with anti-PD-1 therapy. The V gene is TRBV5-1 and the J gene is TRBJ2-1; the D segment could be TRBD2, given 5 matching bases. The DNA reads TGCGCCAGCAGCTTAGGACTCCACAATGAGCAGTTCTTC. It specifies CASSLGLHNEQFF.